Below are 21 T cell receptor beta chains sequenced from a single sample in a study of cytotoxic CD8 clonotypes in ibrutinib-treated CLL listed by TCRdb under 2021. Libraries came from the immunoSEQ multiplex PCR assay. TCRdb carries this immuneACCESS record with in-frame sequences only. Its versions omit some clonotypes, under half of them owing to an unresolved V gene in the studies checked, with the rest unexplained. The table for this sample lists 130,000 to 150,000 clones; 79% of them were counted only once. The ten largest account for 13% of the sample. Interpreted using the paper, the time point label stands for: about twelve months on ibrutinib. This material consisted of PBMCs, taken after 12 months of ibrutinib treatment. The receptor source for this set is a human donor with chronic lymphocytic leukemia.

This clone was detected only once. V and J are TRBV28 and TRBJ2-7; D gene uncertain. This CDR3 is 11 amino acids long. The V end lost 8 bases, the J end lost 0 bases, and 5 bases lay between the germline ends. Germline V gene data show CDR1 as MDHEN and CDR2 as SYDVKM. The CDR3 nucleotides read TGTGCCAGCGGAATCTCCTACGAGCAGTACTTC. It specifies CASGISYEQYF.

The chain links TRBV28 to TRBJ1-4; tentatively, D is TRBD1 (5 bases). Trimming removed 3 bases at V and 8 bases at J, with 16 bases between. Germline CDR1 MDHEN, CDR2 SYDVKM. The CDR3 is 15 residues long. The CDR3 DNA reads TGTGCCAGCAGTTTTGTAGGAACAGGCCAGGAAAAACTGTTTTTT. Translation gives CASSFVGTGQEKLFF.

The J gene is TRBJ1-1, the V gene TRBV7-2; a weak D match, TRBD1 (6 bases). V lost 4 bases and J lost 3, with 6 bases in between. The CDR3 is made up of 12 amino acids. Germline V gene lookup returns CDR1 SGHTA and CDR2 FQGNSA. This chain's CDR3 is CASSYRDTEAFF. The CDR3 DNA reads TGTGCCAGCAGCTACAGGGACACTGAAGCTTTCTTT.

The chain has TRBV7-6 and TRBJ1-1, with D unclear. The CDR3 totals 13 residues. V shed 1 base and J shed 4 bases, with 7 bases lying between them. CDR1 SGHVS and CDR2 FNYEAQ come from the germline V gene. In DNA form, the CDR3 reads TGTGCCAGCAGCTTAGGCGGGAGCACTGAAGCTTTCTTT. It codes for CASSLGGSTEAFF.

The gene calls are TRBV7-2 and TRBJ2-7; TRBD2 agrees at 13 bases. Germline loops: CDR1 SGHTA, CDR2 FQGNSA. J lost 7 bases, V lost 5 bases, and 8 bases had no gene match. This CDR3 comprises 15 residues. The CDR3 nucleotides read TGTGCCAGCAGCCCCGGACTAGCGGGAGTAGGGGAGCAGTACTTC. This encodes CASSPGLAGVGEQYF.

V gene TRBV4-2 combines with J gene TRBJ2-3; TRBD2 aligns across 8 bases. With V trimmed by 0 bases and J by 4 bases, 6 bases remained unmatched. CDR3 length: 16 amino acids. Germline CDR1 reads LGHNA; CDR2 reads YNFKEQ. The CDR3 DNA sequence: TGTGCCAGCAGCCAAGAAAGCGGGAGCGCCCCAGATACGCAGTATTTT. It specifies CASSQESGSAPDTQYF.

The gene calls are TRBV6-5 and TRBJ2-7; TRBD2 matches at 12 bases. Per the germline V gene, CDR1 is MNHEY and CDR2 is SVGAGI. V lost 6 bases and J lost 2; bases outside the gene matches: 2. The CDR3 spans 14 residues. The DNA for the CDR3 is TGTGCCAGCAGCTGGACTAGCGGGACCTACGAGCAGTACTTC. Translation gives CASSWTSGTYEQYF.

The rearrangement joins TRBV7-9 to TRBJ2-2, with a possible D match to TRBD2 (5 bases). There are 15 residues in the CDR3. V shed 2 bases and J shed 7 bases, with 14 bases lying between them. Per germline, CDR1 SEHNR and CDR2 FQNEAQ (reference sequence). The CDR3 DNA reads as TGTGCCAGCAGCTTAATGAATTTCGGAGGCGGGGAGCTGTTTTTT. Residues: CASSLMNFGGGELFF.

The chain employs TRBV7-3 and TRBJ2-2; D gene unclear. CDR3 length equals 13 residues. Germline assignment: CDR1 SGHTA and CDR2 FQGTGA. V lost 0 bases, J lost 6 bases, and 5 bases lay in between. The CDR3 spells CASSLTFPGELFF. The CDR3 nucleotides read TGTGCCAGCAGCTTAACTTTCCCCGGGGAGCTGTTTTTT.

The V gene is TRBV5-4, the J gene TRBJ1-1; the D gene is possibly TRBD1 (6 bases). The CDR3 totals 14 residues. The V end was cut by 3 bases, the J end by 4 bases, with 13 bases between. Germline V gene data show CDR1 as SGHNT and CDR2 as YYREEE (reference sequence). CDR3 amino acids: CASSSKQGGTEAFF. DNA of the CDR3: TGTGCCAGCAGCTCAAAACAGGGTGGCACTGAAGCTTTCTTT.

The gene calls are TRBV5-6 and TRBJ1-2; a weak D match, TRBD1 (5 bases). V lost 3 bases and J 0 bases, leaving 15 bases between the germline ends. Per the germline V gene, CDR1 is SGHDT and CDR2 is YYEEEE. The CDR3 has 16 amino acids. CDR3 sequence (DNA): TGTGCCAGCAGCTGGGCAACAGGAGAAGCTAACTATGGCTACACCTTC. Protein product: CASSWATGEANYGYTF.

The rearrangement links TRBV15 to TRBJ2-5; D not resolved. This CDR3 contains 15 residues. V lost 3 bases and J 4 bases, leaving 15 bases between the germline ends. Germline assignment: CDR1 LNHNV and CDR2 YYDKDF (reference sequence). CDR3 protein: CATSRVWAPGETQYF. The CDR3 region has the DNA TGTGCCACCAGCAGGGTGTGGGCCCCGGGAGAGACCCAGTACTTC.

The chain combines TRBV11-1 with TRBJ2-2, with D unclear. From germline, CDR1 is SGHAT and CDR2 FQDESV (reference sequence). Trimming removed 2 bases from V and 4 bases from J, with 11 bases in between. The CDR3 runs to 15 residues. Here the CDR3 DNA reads TGTGCCAGCAGCTTAAGGCGCGGAAGCACCGGGGAGCTGTTTTTT. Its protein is CASSLRRGSTGELFF. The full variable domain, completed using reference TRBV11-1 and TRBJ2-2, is EAEVAQSPRYKITEKSQAVAFWCDPISGHATLYWYRQILGQGPELLVQFQDESVVDDSQLPKDRFSAERLKGVDSTLKIQPAELGDSAMYLCASSLRRGSTGELFFGEGSRLTVL.

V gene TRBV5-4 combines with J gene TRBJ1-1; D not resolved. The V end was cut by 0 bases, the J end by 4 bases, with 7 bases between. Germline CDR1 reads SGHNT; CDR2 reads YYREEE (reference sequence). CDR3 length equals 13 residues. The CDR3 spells CASSLEGFTEAFF. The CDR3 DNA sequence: TGTGCCAGCAGCTTGGAAGGGTTCACTGAAGCTTTCTTT.

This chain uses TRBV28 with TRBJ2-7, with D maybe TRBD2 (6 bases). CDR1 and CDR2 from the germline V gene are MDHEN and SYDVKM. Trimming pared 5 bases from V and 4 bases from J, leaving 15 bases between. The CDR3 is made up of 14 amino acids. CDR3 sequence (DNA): TGTGCCAGCAGTCAAGGCGGGAACAAATACGAGCAGTACTTC. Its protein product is CASSQGGNKYEQYF. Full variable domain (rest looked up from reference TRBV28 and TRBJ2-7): DVKVTQSSRYLVKRTGEKVFLECVQDMDHENMFWYRQDPGLGLRLIYFSYDVKMKEKGDIPEGYSVSREKKERFSLILESASTNQTSMYLCASSQGGNKYEQYFGPGTRLTVT.

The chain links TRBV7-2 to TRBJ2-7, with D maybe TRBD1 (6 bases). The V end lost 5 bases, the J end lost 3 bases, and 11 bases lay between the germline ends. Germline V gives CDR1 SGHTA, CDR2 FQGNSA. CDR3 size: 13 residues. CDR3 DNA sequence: TGTGCCAGCAGCACATACAGGGACTACGAGCAGTACTTC. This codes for CASSTYRDYEQYF.

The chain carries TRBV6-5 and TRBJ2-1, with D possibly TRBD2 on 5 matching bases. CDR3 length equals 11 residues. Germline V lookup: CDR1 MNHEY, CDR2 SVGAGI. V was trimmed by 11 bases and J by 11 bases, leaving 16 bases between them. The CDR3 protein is CASNLGAQQFF. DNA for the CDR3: TGTGCCTCAAACCTGGGAGCGCAGCAGTTCTTC.

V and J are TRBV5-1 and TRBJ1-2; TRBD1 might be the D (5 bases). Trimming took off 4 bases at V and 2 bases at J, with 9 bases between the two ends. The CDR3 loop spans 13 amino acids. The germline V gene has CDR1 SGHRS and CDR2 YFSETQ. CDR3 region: CASSEGRNYGYTF. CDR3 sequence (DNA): TGCGCCAGCAGCGAGGGACGGAACTATGGCTACACCTTC.

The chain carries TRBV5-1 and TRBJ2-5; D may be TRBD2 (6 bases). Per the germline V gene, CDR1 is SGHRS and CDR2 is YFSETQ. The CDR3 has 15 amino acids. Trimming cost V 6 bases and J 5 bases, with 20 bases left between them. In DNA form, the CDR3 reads TGCGCCAGCATACCCGGAGGGCCAGCGAGGGAGACCCAGTACTTC. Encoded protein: CASIPGGPARETQYF.

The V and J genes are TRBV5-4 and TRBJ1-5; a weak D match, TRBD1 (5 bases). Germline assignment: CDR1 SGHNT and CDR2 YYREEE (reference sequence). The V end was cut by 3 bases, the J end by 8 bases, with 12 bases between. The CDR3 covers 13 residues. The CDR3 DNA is TGTGCCAGCAGCTCAGGGATAAGGGAGCCCCAGCATTTT. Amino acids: CASSSGIREPQHF.

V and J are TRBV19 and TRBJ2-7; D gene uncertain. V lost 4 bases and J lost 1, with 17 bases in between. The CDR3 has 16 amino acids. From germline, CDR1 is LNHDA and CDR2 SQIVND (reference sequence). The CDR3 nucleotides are TGTGCCAGTAGTACCTACACCGTTACGGATTCCTACGAGCAGTACTTC. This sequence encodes CASSTYTVTDSYEQYF. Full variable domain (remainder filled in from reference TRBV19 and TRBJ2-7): DGGITQSPKYLFRKEGQNVTLSCEQNLNHDAMYWYRQDPGQGLRLIYYSQIVNDFQKGDIAEGYSVSREKKESFPLTVTSAQKNPTAFYLCASSTYTVTDSYEQYFGPGTRLTVT.